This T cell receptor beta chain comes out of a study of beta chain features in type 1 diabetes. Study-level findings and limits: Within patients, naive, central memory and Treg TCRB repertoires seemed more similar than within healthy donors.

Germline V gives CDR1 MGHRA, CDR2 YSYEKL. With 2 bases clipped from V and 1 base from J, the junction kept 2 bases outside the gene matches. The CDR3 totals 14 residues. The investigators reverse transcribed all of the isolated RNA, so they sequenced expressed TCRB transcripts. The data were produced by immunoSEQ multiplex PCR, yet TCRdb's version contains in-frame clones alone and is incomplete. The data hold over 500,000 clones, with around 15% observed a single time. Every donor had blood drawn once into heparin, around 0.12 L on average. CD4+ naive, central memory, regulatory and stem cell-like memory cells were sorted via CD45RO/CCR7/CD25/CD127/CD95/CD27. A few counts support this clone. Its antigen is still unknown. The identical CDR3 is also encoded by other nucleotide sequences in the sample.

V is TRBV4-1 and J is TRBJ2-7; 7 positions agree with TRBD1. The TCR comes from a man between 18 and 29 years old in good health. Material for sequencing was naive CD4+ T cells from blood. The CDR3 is CASSQPGQSYEQYF. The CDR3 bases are TGCGCCAGCAGCCAACCGGGACAGTCCTACGAGCAGTACTTC.